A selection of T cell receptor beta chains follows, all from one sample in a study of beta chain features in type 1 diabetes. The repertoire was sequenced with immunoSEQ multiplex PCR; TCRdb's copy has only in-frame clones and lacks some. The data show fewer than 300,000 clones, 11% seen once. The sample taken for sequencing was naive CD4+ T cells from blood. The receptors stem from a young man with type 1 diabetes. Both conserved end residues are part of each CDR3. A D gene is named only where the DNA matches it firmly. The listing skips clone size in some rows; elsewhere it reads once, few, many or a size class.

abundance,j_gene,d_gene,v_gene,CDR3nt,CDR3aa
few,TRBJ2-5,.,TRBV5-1,TGCGCCAGCAGCAACCTAGGGGTAGAAGAGACCCAGTACTTC,CASSNLGVEETQYF
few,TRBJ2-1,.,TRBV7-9,TGTGCCAGCAGCTTAGGTCAGAACAATGAGCAGTTCTTC,CASSLGQNNEQFF
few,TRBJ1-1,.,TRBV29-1,TGCAGCGTTGAAGTTGGGAGGTGGACTGAAGCTTTCTTT,CSVEVGRWTEAFF
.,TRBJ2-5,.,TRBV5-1,TGCGCCAGCAGCTTGATTCCGGGAGAGACCCAGTACTTC,CASSLIPGETQYF
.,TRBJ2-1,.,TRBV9,TGTGCCAGCAGCGCACTCGGAGCCTACAATGAGCAGTTCTTC,CASSALGAYNEQFF
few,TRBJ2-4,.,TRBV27,TGTGCCAGCAGCAAATACCGAGCGGCCAAAAACATTCAGTACTTC,CASSKYRAAKNIQYF
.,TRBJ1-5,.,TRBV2,TGTGCCAGCAGGGGCAGGGGTCAGCCCCAGCATTTT,CASRGRGQPQHF
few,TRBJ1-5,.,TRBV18,TGTGCCAGCTCACCAATGGAGAATCAGCCCCAGCATTTT,CASSPMENQPQHF
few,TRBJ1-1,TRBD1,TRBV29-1,TGCAGCGTTGAAGATCTTCTCGGGACAGGGATGAGTTCGTGGACTGAAGCTTTCTTT,CSVEDLLGTGMSSWTEAFF
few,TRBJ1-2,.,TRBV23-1,TGCGCCAGCAGTCAATCGCCGACAAAATATGGCTACACCTTC,CASSQSPTKYGYTF
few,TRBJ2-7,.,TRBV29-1,TGCAGCGTGAAGGGAGGAAATCCCTACGAGCAGTACTTC,CSVKGGNPYEQYF
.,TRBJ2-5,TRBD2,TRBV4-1,TGCGCCAGCAGCCAAGGAGACGGACTAGTAGAGACCCAGTACTTC,CASSQGDGLVETQYF
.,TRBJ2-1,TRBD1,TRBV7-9,TGTGCCAGCAGCTTAGGGACAGGGGAGCAGTTCTTC,CASSLGTGEQFF
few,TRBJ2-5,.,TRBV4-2,TGTGCCAGCAGCCGCCGACTACAAGAGACCCAGTACTTC,CASSRRLQETQYF
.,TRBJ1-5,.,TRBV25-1,TGTGCCAGCAGGGGGGAGGGAGGCCAGCCCCAGCATTTT,CASRGEGGQPQHF
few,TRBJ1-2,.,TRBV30,TGTGCCTGGAGTTCTGGGGCCCTGCTCTACACCTTC,CAWSSGALLYTF
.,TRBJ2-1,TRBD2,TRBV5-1,TGCGCCAGCAGCACTAGCGGGGGCGATGAGCAGTTCTTC,CASSTSGGDEQFF
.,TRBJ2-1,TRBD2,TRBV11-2,TGTGCCAGCAGCTTAGGGGGCGGGGGGGAGCAGTTCTTC,CASSLGGGGEQFF
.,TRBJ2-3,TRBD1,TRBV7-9,TGTGCCAGCAGCCAGGGACAGGGGGCAATCGGGGATTTT,CASSQGQGAIGDF
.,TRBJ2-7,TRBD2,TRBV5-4,TGTGCCAGCAGCCCAGGACTAGCCTCCTACGAGCAGTACTTC,CASSPGLASYEQYF
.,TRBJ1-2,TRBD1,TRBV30,TGTGCCTGGAGTGTAGGGGCGTGGGCGCAGGGGGCAGGCTACACCTTC,CAWSVGAWAQGAGYTF
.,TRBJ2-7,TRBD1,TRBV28,TGTGCCAGCAGTTTACCCGGACAGGGTGGTAGCGAGCAGTACTTC,CASSLPGQGGSEQYF
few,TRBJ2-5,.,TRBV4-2,TGTGCCAGCAGCCAAGAAGCAGGGAGGGAGACCCAGTACTTC,CASSQEAGRETQYF
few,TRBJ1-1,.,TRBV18,TGTGCCAGCTCACCATACAGAGAAAACACTGAAGCTTTCTTT,CASSPYRENTEAFF
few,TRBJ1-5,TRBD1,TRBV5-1,TGCGCCAGCAGCTCCGGGACAGATAGCAATCAGCCCCAGCATTTT,CASSSGTDSNQPQHF
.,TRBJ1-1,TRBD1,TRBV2,TGTGCCAGCAGCGAAACACAGGGGCGAGGGACTGAAGCTTTCTTT,CASSETQGRGTEAFF
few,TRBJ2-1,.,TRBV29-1,TGCAGCGCTCCCTCCTCAAAGGGGTCAAGCTCCTACAATGAGCAGTTCTTC,CSAPSSKGSSSYNEQFF
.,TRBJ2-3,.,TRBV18,TGTGCCAGCTCACCACGGGCGGATACGCAGTATTTT,CASSPRADTQYF
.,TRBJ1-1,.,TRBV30,TGTGCCTGGGAAAGACAGACTGAAGCTTTCTTT,CAWERQTEAFF
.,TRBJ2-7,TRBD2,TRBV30,TGTGCCTGGAGTGTAGGGAGGGTGGACCCTTCCTACGAGCAGTACTTC,CAWSVGRVDPSYEQYF
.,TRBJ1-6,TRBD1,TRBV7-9,TGTGCCAGCAGTCCACAGGGGAGATATAATTCACCCCTCCACTTT,CASSPQGRYNSPLHF
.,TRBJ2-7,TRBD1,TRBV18,TGTGCCAGCTCACCCCGGGACAGGGACGAGCAGTACTTC,CASSPRDRDEQYF
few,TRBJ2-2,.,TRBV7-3,TGTGCCAGCAGCTCTTCGAACACCGGGGAGCTGTTTTTT,CASSSSNTGELFF
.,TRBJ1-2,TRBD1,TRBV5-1,TGCGCCAGCAGCTTGGAACAGGGGGGCTATGGCTACACCTTC,CASSLEQGGYGYTF
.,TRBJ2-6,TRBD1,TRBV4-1,TGCGCCAGCAGCCGAGGGACAGGGCCTGTCCTGACTTTC,CASSRGTGPVLTF
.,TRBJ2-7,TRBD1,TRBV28,TGTGCCAGCAGTTTAGGGACAGGGTCCTACGAGCAGTACTTC,CASSLGTGSYEQYF
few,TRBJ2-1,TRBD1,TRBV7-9,TGTGCCAGCAGCCCCCCGGGACAGGGGATACATGAGCAGTTCTTC,CASSPPGQGIHEQFF
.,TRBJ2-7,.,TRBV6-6,TGTGCCGCACAACGGGGGACCTTAGACGAGCAGTACTTC,CAAQRGTLDEQYF
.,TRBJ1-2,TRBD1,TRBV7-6,TGTGCCAGCAGCTTGGGACAGGGGTTCTTAGCTAACTATGGCTACACCTTC,CASSLGQGFLANYGYTF
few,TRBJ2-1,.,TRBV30,TGTGCCTGGAGTGTTCGAGGGTCGTTGAGAGAGCAGTTCTTC,CAWSVRGSLREQFF
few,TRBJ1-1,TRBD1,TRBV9,TGTGCCAGCAGCGAGGGCGGGACAGGGGGCGGTCGGACTGAAGCTTTCTTT,CASSEGGTGGGRTEAFF
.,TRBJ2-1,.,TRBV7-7,TGTGCTAGCAGCTTAGGGTCAGGGGTCCGGGAGCAGTTCTTC,CASSLGSGVREQFF